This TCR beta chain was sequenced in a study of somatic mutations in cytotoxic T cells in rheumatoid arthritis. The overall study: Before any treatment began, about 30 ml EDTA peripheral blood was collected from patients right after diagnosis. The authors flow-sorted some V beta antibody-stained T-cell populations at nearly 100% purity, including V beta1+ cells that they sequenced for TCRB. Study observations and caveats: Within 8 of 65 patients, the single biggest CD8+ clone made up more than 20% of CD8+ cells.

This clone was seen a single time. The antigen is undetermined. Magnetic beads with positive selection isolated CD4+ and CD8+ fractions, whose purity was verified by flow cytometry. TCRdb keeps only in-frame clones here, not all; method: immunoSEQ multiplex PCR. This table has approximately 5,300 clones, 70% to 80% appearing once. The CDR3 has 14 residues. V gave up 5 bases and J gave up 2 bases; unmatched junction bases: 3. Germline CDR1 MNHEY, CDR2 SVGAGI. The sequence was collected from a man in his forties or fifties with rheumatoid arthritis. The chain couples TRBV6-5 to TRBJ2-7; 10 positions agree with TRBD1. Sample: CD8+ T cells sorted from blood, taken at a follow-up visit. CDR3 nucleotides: TGTGCCAGCAGTATGGGACAGGGGACCTACGAGCAGTACTTC. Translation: CASSMGQGTYEQYF.